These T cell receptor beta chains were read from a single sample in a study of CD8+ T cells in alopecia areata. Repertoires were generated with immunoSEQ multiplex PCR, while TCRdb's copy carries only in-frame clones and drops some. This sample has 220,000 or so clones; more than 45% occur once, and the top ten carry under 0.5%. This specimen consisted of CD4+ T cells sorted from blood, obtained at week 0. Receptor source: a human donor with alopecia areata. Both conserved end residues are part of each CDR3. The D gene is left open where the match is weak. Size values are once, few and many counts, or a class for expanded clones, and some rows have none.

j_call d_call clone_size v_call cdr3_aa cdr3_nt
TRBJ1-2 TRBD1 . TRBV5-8 CASSLSGRGQVTYTF TGTGCCAGCAGCCTGAGTGGTAGGGGGCAAGTCACCTACACCTTC
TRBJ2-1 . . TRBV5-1 CASSLGSGYNEQFF TGCGCCAGCAGCTTGGGGTCTGGGTACAATGAGCAGTTCTTC
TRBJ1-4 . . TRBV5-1 CASSLTRQQDEKLFF TGCGCCAGCAGCCTAACCCGACAGCAGGATGAAAAACTGTTTTTT
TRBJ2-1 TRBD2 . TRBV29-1 CSAPRGEGNEQFF TGCAGCGCACCGCGGGGGGAGGGCAATGAGCAGTTCTTC
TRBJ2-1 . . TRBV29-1 CSVEDWSSPGNEQFF TGCAGCGTTGAAGATTGGTCCTCTCCTGGGAATGAGCAGTTCTTC
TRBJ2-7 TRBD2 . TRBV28 CASSSAGVLYEQYF TGTGCCAGCAGCTCAGCGGGGGTTTTATACGAGCAGTACTTC
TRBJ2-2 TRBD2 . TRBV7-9 CASHSGFNTGELFF TGTGCCAGCCATAGCGGGTTCAACACCGGGGAGCTGTTTTTT
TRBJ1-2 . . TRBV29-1 CSVEVRAESYGYTF TGCAGCGTTGAAGTAAGGGCAGAGAGCTATGGCTACACCTTC
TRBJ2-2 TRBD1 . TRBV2 CASSRQGANTGELFF TGTGCCAGCAGTCGACAGGGAGCGAACACCGGGGAGCTGTTTTTT
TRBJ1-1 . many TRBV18 CASSPGMNTEAFF TGTGCCAGCTCACCAGGGATGAACACTGAAGCTTTCTTT
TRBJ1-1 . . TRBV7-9 CASSSEVGTEAFF TGTGCCAGCAGCTCAGAGGTGGGAACTGAAGCTTTCTTT
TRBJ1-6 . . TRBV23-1 CATPEAATNSPLHF TGCGCCACTCCCGAAGCAGCTACTAATTCACCCCTCCACTTT
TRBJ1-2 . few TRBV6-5 CASSQGTRGYTF TGTGCCAGCAGTCAGGGGACGCGCGGCTACACCTTC
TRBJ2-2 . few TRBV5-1 CASTGTSANTGELFF TGCGCCAGCACCGGGACGTCCGCGAACACCGGGGAGCTGTTTTTT
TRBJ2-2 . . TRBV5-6 CASSPPVGELFF TGTGCCAGCAGCCCGCCAGTCGGGGAGCTGTTTTTT
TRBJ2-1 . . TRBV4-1 CASSQPLYNEQFF TGCGCCAGCAGCCAGCCGCTGTACAATGAGCAGTTCTTC
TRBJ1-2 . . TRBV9 CASSVGGTAYGYTF TGTGCCAGCAGCGTAGGAGGGACGGCCTATGGCTACACCTTC
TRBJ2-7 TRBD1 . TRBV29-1 CSAGTGKHEQYF TGCAGCGCCGGGACAGGGAAGCACGAGCAGTACTTC
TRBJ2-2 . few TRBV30 CAWSVNNPRAGELFF TGTGCCTGGAGTGTAAATAACCCGCGAGCCGGGGAGCTGTTTTTT
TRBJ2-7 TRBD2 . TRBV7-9 CASSLAGGPHEQYF TGTGCCAGCAGCCTAGCGGGAGGGCCCCACGAGCAGTACTTC
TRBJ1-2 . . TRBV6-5 CASSSPAAGYGYTF TGTGCCAGCAGTTCCCCTGCGGCGGGCTATGGCTACACCTTC
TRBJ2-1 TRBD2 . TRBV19 CASSKGGAPLGNEQFF TGTGCCAGTAGTAAGGGAGGGGCCCCTTTGGGGAATGAGCAGTTCTTC
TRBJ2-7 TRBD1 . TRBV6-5 CASNTGGRDEQYF TGTGCCAGCAACACAGGGGGCAGGGACGAGCAGTACTTC
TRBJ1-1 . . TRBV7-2 CASSFRAGNTEAFF TGTGCCAGCAGCTTTCGGGCAGGGAACACTGAAGCTTTCTTT
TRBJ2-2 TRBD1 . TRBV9 CASSPNSPGQGWNTGELFF TGTGCCAGCAGCCCTAATAGCCCGGGACAGGGGTGGAACACCGGGGAGCTGTTTTTT